This T cell receptor beta chain was retrieved from a study of blood T cell repertoires in COVID-19. At the level of the study: There were acute and convalescent COVID-19 samples, and they came from the United States, Italy and Spain. PBMCs, B-cell-depleted T cells, or T cells provided the cDNA or gDNA that made up the material.

Method: immunoSEQ multiplex PCR; TCRdb's copy keeps in-frame clones and lacks some. The sample consists of about 250,000 clones, around 88% of them appearing once. The ends lost 1 base at V and 1 base at J; junction bases unmatched: 2. This CDR3 spans 16 amino acids. From germline, CDR1 is LGHNA and CDR2 YNFKEQ. The chain uses TRBV4-2 and TRBJ2-2, with 8 bases aligning to TRBD2. The specimen was peripheral blood. This sequence was found in a man aged 30-40 years with acute or convalescent COVID-19. The CDR3 protein is CASSQAAGGNTGELFF. CDR3 bases: TGTGCCAGCAGCCAAGCTGCGGGAGGGAACACCGGGGAGCTGTTTTTT.